The 29 T cell receptor beta chains below all came from one sample that was sequenced in a study of shared clonotypes between healthy human individuals. Here immunoSEQ multiplex PCR was the method, and the copy in TCRdb shows in-frame clones only, minus some. Found here are about 2 million clones, 85% to 95% of them singletons; the top ten hold under 0.15%. Sequencing used naive CD4+ T cells sorted from blood. Subset described: CD45RA+ positively selected. The receptors were sampled from a man between 18 and 29 years old in good health.

This clone came up once. The chain recombines TRBV5-4 with TRBJ2-7, with 15 positions matching TRBD2. This CDR3 is built from 17 residues. The germline V gene encodes CDR1 SGHNT and CDR2 YYREEE (reference sequence). J gave up 0 bases and V 4 bases, and 5 bases lay outside the gene matches. Here the CDR3 DNA reads TGTGCCAGCAGCGAGGGACTAGCGGGAGGAGTCTCCTACGAGCAGTACTTC. Translation: CASSEGLAGGVSYEQYF.

V and J are TRBV6-4 and TRBJ1-2; 7 bases align to TRBD1. This CDR3 is built from 15 residues. V shed 5 bases, J shed 8 bases, and the junction held 14 bases outside the gene matches. Per the germline V gene, CDR1 is MRHNA and CDR2 is SNTAGT. The CDR3 sequence is CASSLGDSERGGYTF. CDR3 DNA: TGTGCCAGCAGTCTAGGGGACAGCGAGCGGGGCGGCTACACCTTC.

This clone is a singleton in its sample. This chain uses TRBV7-3 with TRBJ2-2; D is possibly TRBD1 (6 bases). Germline loops: CDR1 SGHTA, CDR2 FQGTGA. V shed 3 bases and J shed 1 base, with 12 bases lying between them. This CDR3 has 16 amino acids. CDR3 nucleotides: TGTGCCAGCAGCTTGATGTCAGGGGTGAACACCGGGGAGCTGTTTTTT. Its translation is CASSLMSGVNTGELFF.

This sequence joins TRBV5-4 and TRBJ2-5; 10 positions agree with TRBD2. V trimming: 5 bases; J trimming: 1 base; junction bases outside the gene matches: 11. Germline V CDR1 and CDR2: SGHNT, YYREEE (reference sequence). This CDR3 is 17 amino acids long. The CDR3 nucleotides are TGTGCCAGCAGGAGAGACGGGACTAGCGTATTCCAAGAGACCCAGTACTTC. The encoded protein is CASRRDGTSVFQETQYF.

A note on this clone: At the DNA level, this CDR3 is encoded by other sequences in the same sample as well. The chain has TRBV5-1 and TRBJ2-5, with 11 nucleotides matching TRBD2. Trimming took 0 bases from V and 1 from J; bases not matched to a gene: 2. Germline CDR1 SGHRS, CDR2 YFSETQ. The CDR3 runs 16 residues. The CDR3 spells CASSLALAGGQETQYF. CDR3 bases: TGCGCCAGCAGCTTGGCGCTAGCGGGGGGCCAAGAGACCCAGTACTTC.

For this clone: At the DNA level, this CDR3 is encoded by other sequences in the same sample as well. The chain uses TRBV11-2 and TRBJ1-5; D is unresolved. V was trimmed by 5 bases and J by 2 bases, leaving 16 bases between them. This CDR3 region has 16 residues. CDR1 is SGHAT, CDR2 FQNNGV, per germline. The CDR3 loop reads CASSRGGYLGNQPQHF. CDR3 nucleotides: TGTGCCAGCAGCCGAGGAGGCTATTTAGGCAATCAGCCCCAGCATTTT.

This clone has more than one count but fewer than ten. The chain links TRBV7-2 to TRBJ1-5; D is unclear. Trimming removed 5 bases from V and 4 bases from J, with 15 bases in between. Germline V gene sequence: CDR1 SGHTA, CDR2 FQGNSA. The CDR3 extends over 15 amino acids. In DNA form, the CDR3 reads TGTGCCAGCAGCCCGTACGGGCAGTCAAATCAGCCCCAGCATTTT. Translated, it gives CASSPYGQSNQPQHF.

The rearrangement links TRBV12-5 to TRBJ1-1; unclear D gene. Germline V lookup: CDR1 LGHNT, CDR2 FRNRAP. The germline V and J ends were trimmed by 5 bases and 0 bases, with 10 bases remaining between them. The CDR3 is made up of 14 amino acids. CDR3 amino acids: CASGKISMNTEAFF. Here the CDR3 DNA reads TGTGCTAGTGGTAAGATAAGTATGAACACTGAAGCTTTCTTT.

The chain links TRBV18 to TRBJ2-7; TRBD1 matches at 10 bases. V shed 5 bases and J 4 bases; nucleotides not matched to a gene: 8. CDR1 and CDR2 from the germline V gene are KGHSH and LQKENI. This CDR3 region has 15 residues. This CDR3 is CASSWGQGSFYEQYF. Here the CDR3 DNA reads TGTGCCAGCTCATGGGGACAGGGGAGTTTTTACGAGCAGTACTTC.

Details on this clone: The same CDR3 can be traced to other DNA sequences in this sample. This sequence joins TRBV11-3 and TRBJ2-2; 8 positions match TRBD2. V shed 1 base, J shed 1 base, and the junction held 2 bases outside the gene matches. CDR3 size: 16 residues. Germline V lookup: CDR1 SGHNT, CDR2 YENEEA. In nucleotides, the CDR3 is TGTGCCAGCAGCTTAGTTAGCGGGAAGAACACCGGGGAGCTGTTTTTT. Translated, it gives CASSLVSGKNTGELFF.

The CDR3 DNA is TGTGCCAGCAGCTTGGGGGCAGGGAACTATGGCTACACCTTC. The encoded protein is CASSLGAGNYGYTF. The chain links TRBV5-4 to TRBJ1-2, with D maybe TRBD1 (5 bases). V was shortened by 0 bases and J by 2 bases, with 8 bases between the two germline ends. The CDR3 totals 14 residues. Germline V gene sequence: CDR1 SGHNT, CDR2 YYREEE (reference sequence).

The chain carries TRBV28 and TRBJ2-7; possibly TRBD1 or TRBD2 for D (5 bases each). V lost 8 bases and J lost 2, with 10 bases in between. Germline-derived CDR1 and CDR2 are MDHEN and SYDVKM. CDR3 size: 12 residues. The CDR3 region has the DNA TGTGCCAGCCGGGACCACCCCTACGAGCAGTACTTC. This gives the protein CASRDHPYEQYF.

This chain uses TRBV4-1 with TRBJ1-5; TRBD1 is a possible D gene (5 bases). CDR1 is MGHRA and CDR2 is YSYEKL in the germline V gene. V was cut by 0 bases and J by 2 bases, with 11 bases left in between. This CDR3 has 16 amino acids. The CDR3 DNA is TGCGCCAGCAGCCAAGATATTTGGGGGGGCAATCAGCCCCAGCATTTT. Translating gives CASSQDIWGGNQPQHF.

The V call is TRBV11-2, the J call TRBJ2-7; D is unclear. Trimming stripped 4 bases from V and 4 bases from J, with 11 bases between. CDR1 SGHAT and CDR2 FQNNGV come from the germline V gene. The CDR3 consists of 13 residues. CDR3 loop: CASSSGLRYEQYF. DNA of the CDR3: TGTGCCAGCAGCTCCGGGCTGAGATACGAGCAGTACTTC. The entire variable domain, with the rest obtained from reference TRBV11-2 and TRBJ2-7, is as follows: EAGVAQSPRYKIIEKRQSVAFWCNPISGHATLYWYQQILGQGPKLLIQFQNNGVVDDSQLPKDRFSAERLKGVDSTLKIQPAKLEDSAVYLCASSSGLRYEQYFGPGTRLTVT.

The chain has TRBV4-2 and TRBJ2-3; 7 nucleotides align to TRBD2. J gave up 3 bases and V 4 bases, and 7 bases lay outside the gene matches. The CDR3 loop spans 15 amino acids. Germline lookup yields CDR1 LGHNA and CDR2 YNFKEQ. CDR3 in amino acids: CASSPRNGRTDTQYF. CDR3 in DNA: TGTGCCAGCAGCCCCCGAAACGGGAGGACAGATACGCAGTATTTT.

DNA for the CDR3: TGTGCCTGGACCAGGGGGCTGAACTATGGCTACACCTTC. It specifies CAWTRGLNYGYTF. The J gene is TRBJ1-2, the V gene TRBV30; 8 positions match TRBD1. The trim removed 4 bases at V and 2 bases at J, leaving 3 bases unmatched. Germline CDR1 reads GTSNPN; CDR2 reads SVGIG (reference sequence). This CDR3 has 13 residues.

J is TRBJ1-4 and V is TRBV11-2; maybe TRBD1 (6 bases). The V gene lost 2 bases and the J gene lost 8 bases, with 9 bases spanning the gap. Germline CDR1 and CDR2: SGHAT and FQNNGV. The CDR3 covers 13 residues. The CDR3 nucleotides are TGTGCCAGCAGCTTATGGCAGGGGGAAAAACTGTTTTTT. Its translation: CASSLWQGEKLFF.

V and J are TRBV5-1 and TRBJ2-3; 10 bases line up with TRBD2. J lost 1 base, V lost 0 bases, and 11 bases had no gene match. The germline V gene has CDR1 SGHRS and CDR2 YFSETQ. The CDR3 runs 19 residues. The CDR3 DNA sequence: TGCGCCAGCAGCTTGGATAGCGGGAGGCCTACGGGTGGCACAGATACGCAGTATTTT. As protein: CASSLDSGRPTGGTDTQYF.

The chain joins TRBV6-6 to TRBJ1-1, with 7 bases matching TRBD1. Trimming took 4 bases from V and 10 from J; bases not matched to a gene: 15. The germline V gene encodes CDR1 MNHNY and CDR2 SVGAGI (reference sequence). There are 15 residues in the CDR3. This CDR3 is CASSLLVGQGGRAFF. The CDR3 DNA is TGTGCCAGCAGTTTATTAGTGGGTCAGGGGGGTCGAGCTTTCTTT.

The chain recombines TRBV5-1 with TRBJ2-1; 8 bases map to TRBD2. There are 13 residues in the CDR3. Germline V gives CDR1 SGHRS, CDR2 YFSETQ. Trimming removed 9 bases from V and 6 bases from J; junction bases left unmatched: 8. CDR3 nucleotide sequence: TGCGCCACCACCGGGACTAGGGGCAATGAGCAGTTCTTC. This encodes CATTGTRGNEQFF.

This chain uses TRBV10-2 with TRBJ1-3; the D is unclear. There are 15 residues in the CDR3. V was pared by 4 bases and J by 4 bases, with 14 bases between. Germline V gene data show CDR1 as WSHSY and CDR2 as SAAADI. CDR3 sequence: CASSASISQGNTIYF. CDR3 in DNA: TGCGCCAGCAGTGCCTCGATATCACAGGGAAACACCATATATTTT.

The J gene is TRBJ2-1, the V gene TRBV5-1, with D uncertain. Trimming pared 6 bases from V and 2 bases from J, leaving 12 bases between. Per the germline V gene, CDR1 is SGHRS and CDR2 is YFSETQ. The CDR3 length is 14 residues. The CDR3: CASTLSQTYNEQFF. CDR3 coding DNA: TGCGCCAGCACCCTTTCGCAGACCTACAATGAGCAGTTCTTC.

The chain carries TRBV5-1 and TRBJ1-1, with D unresolved. The CDR3 runs to 13 residues. V dropped 3 bases and J dropped 1 base, with 7 bases sitting between them. Looked up from germline, CDR1 is SGHRS and CDR2 is YFSETQ. CDR3 protein: CASSWSRNTEAFF. CDR3 nucleotide sequence: TGCGCCAGCAGCTGGTCGAGGAACACTGAAGCTTTCTTT. The full variable domain, completed using reference TRBV5-1 and TRBJ1-1, is KAGVTQTPRYLIKTRGQQVTLSCSPISGHRSVSWYQQTPGQGLQFLFEYFSETQRNKGNFPGRFSGRQFSNSRSEMNVSTLELGDSALYLCASSWSRNTEAFFGQGTRLTVV.

The genes are TRBV18 and TRBJ1-2; 7 bases fit TRBD1. Germline assignment: CDR1 KGHSH and CDR2 LQKENI. The CDR3 contains 16 residues. The V gene end was trimmed by 1 base and the J gene end by 0 bases; junction bases not matched to a gene: 5. The CDR3, as DNA: TGTGCCAGCTCACCACGGGACAGTCTAGCTAACTATGGCTACACCTTC. It translates to CASSPRDSLANYGYTF.

The rearrangement uses TRBV29-1 and TRBJ2-5, with TRBD1 matching 10 bases. V lost 7 bases, J lost 4 bases, and 12 bases stayed unmatched. The germline V gene has CDR1 SQVTM and CDR2 ANQGSEA. This CDR3 has 15 amino acids. The CDR3 protein is CSAAVGTGAVETQYF. In DNA, the CDR3 is TGCAGCGCAGCGGTGGGGACAGGGGCGGTAGAGACCCAGTACTTC.

V usage is TRBV30 and J usage is TRBJ2-2; TRBD2 matches 7 bases. This CDR3 has 15 residues. J gave up 7 bases and V 8 bases, and 16 bases lay outside the gene matches. Germline values: CDR1 GTSNPN, CDR2 SVGIG (reference sequence). The CDR3 loop is CASSLGAGTGGELFF. The DNA for the CDR3 is TGTGCCAGCAGCTTAGGAGCGGGAACGGGCGGGGAGCTGTTTTTT.

This chain joins TRBV10-2 and TRBJ1-5; no definite D call. V was trimmed by 0 bases and J by 2 bases, leaving 8 bases between them. Germline V lookup: CDR1 WSHSY, CDR2 SAAADI. The CDR3 runs 15 residues. CDR3: CASSESLQGNQPQHF. CDR3 bases: TGCGCCAGCAGTGAGTCTCTTCAGGGCAATCAGCCCCAGCATTTT.

The rearrangement links TRBV6-5 to TRBJ2-5, with 12 nucleotides matching TRBD1. Germline loops: CDR1 MNHEY, CDR2 SVGAGI. The V gene end was trimmed by 2 bases and the J gene end by 7 bases; junction bases not matched to a gene: 5. This CDR3 spans 15 amino acids. The CDR3 coding sequence is TGTGCCAGCAGTTACGGGGACAGGGGGCGCGCGACCCAGTACTTC. Translation gives CASSYGDRGRATQYF.

Turning to this clone: Other DNA sequences in the sample encode the same CDR3. The chain joins TRBV7-2 to TRBJ1-4, with TRBD1 identical over 8 bases. CDR3 length equals 15 residues. The ends lost 0 bases at V and 7 bases at J; junction bases unmatched: 4. Germline lookup yields CDR1 SGHTA and CDR2 FQGNSA. CDR3 protein: CASSLAGTGGEKLFF. Written as DNA, the CDR3 is TGTGCCAGCAGCTTAGCCGGGACAGGTGGTGAAAAACTGTTTTTT. The entire variable domain, with the rest obtained from reference TRBV7-2 and TRBJ1-4, is as follows: GAGVSQSPSNKVTEKGKDVELRCDPISGHTALYWYRQSLGQGLEFLIYFQGNSAPDKSGLPSDRFSAERTGGSVSTLTIQRTQQEDSAVYLCASSLAGTGGEKLFFGSGTQLSVL.